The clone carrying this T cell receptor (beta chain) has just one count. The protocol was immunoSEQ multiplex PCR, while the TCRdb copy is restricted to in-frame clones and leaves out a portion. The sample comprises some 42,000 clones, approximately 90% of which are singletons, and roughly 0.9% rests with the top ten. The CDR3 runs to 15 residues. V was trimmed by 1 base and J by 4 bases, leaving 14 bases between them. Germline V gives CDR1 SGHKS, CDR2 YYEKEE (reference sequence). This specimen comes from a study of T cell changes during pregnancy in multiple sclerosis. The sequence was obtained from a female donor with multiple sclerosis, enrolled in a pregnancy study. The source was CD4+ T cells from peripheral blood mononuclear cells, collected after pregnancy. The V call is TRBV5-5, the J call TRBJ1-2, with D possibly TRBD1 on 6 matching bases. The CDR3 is CASSLQGLSSYGYTF. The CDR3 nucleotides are TGTGCCAGCAGCTTGCAGGGGCTTTCGAGCTATGGCTACACCTTC.